These 5 T cell receptor beta chains came from one sample sequenced in a study of cytomegalovirus exposure and HLA in healthy donors. Primers for the PCR totalled 60 Vbeta and 13 Jbeta. The data were produced by immunoSEQ multiplex PCR, yet TCRdb's version contains in-frame clones alone and is incomplete. This table holds approximately 65,000 clones, almost 70% found once. Material: PBMCs. These receptors were obtained from a man aged 40-49 years in good health and CMV-seropositive.

This clone was seen a few times. The V gene is TRBV5-8, the J gene TRBJ2-1; 10 bases map to TRBD2. The germline V gene encodes CDR1 SGHTS and CDR2 YDEGEE. This CDR3 is built from 12 residues. V trimming: 4 bases; J trimming: 13 bases; junction bases outside the gene matches: 5. For the CDR3, the DNA is TGTGCCAGCAGCCCTAGCGGGAGAGCCCAGTTCTTC. It yields the protein CASSPSGRAQFF.

This clone was detected a few times. V is TRBV29-1 and J is TRBJ1-1; D gene unclear. CDR1 is SQVTM and CDR2 is ANQGSEA in the germline V gene. V lost 6 bases to trimming and J lost 4 bases, with 15 bases between them. There are 13 residues in the CDR3. CDR3 coding DNA: TGCAGCGTGACCCGGGTCCCCCCCACTGAAGCTTTCTTT. Its translation is CSVTRVPPTEAFF.

The gene calls are TRBV11-3 and TRBJ2-3, with D unresolved. V lost 0 bases to trimming and J lost 4 bases, with 8 bases between them. Germline V gene lookup returns CDR1 SGHNT and CDR2 YENEEA. The CDR3 contains 14 residues. CDR3 in amino acids: CASSLESGADTQYF. The CDR3 DNA reads as TGTGCCAGCAGCTTAGAGTCTGGAGCAGATACGCAGTATTTT.

The chain carries TRBV19 and TRBJ1-2, with D perhaps TRBD1 (6 bases). Germline-derived CDR1 and CDR2 are LNHDA and SQIVND (reference sequence). CDR3 length equals 13 residues. Deletions cut 9 bases from V and 6 bases from J, with 17 bases between. This CDR3 is CASLRTDGHGYTF. In DNA form, the CDR3 reads TGTGCCAGCCTCCGGACAGACGGACATGGCTACACCTTC. Complete variable domain (other parts from reference TRBV19 and TRBJ1-2): DGGITQSPKYLFRKEGQNVTLSCEQNLNHDAMYWYRQDPGQGLRLIYYSQIVNDFQKGDIAEGYSVSREKKESFPLTVTSAQKNPTAFYLCASLRTDGHGYTFGSGTRLTVV.

This chain links TRBV7-2 with TRBJ2-3; maybe TRBD2 (5 bases). The CDR3 covers 12 residues. V lost 11 bases and J 2 bases, leaving 11 bases between the germline ends. CDR1 is SGHTA and CDR2 is FQGNSA in the germline V gene. The CDR3 nucleotides are TGTGCCTTAGGAGGCCCCACAGATACGCAGTATTTT. It encodes CALGGPTDTQYF.